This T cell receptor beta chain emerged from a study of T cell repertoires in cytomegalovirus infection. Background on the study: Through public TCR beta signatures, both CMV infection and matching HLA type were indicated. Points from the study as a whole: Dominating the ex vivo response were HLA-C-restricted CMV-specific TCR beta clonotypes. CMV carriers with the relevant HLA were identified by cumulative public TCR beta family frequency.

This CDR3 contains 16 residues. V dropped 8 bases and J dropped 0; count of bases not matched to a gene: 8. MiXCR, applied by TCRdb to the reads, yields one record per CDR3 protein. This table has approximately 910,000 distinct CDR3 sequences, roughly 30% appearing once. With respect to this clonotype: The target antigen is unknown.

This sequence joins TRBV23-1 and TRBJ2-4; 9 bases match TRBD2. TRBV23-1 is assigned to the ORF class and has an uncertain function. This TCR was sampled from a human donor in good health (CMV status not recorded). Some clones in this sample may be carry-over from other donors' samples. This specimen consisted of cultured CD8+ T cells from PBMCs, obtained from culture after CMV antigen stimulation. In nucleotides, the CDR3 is TGCGCCAGCGGACTTAGCGGGGGCCTAGCCAAAAACATTCAGTACTTC. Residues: CASGLSGGLAKNIQYF.